This entry is about one TCR beta chain. This clone occurred once. Its antigen is currently not known. One base away there is no much larger clone; base qualities are not given. Libraries were made using the immunoSEQ multiplex PCR assay. The study's processing was this. To diagnose cytomegalovirus status from the catalog of TCR beta chain sequences, a statistical classification framework was built. Sourced from immuneACCESS, this table was stored by TCRdb with only in-frame sequences that have V and J called. A share of the clones is absent; for the studies checked, an unresolved V gene accounts for under half, and the remainder has no known explanation. The D gene and trimming were derived from the DNA, and the V and J assignments and clone size from that table. Present in this sample are 250,000 to 300,000 clones, about 86% of which were seen just once. The ten largest clones capture roughly 0.99% of the sample.

This sample is part of a study of cytomegalovirus exposure and HLA in healthy donors (dated by TCRdb to the late 2010s). Study-level background: According to a later analysis, the approximately 120 validation repertoires were produced on the same platform as the roughly 700 repertoires of the first cohort. A separate validation cohort of over a hundred different subjects was used in addition to the roughly 670-subject first cohort. High-throughput TCR immunosequencing, statistical association of individual TCRs with disease status, and machine learning were combined to predict cytomegalovirus infection status. The study aimed to test whether signatures of past pathogen exposure could be identified by cataloging public T cell receptors. The full study reports these points: In a later analysis, TCRs clustered in the first cohort were found to also tend to co-occur in the 100 to 150 validation repertoires, with 90% to 95% of cluster scores above 0. All 120 repertoires were used to score co-occurrence in the validation cohort in a later analysis, because that analysis had no HLA typing for the cohort. The study gave a list of around 170 TCR beta chains associated with cytomegalovirus. The authors suggested that the approach could potentially be generalized to other disease states and immunological phenotypes. A few of the identified cytomegalovirus-associated TCR beta chains were confirmed in vitro to be specific for cytomegalovirus antigens. While some public TCRs were present in many individuals, most TCR sequences turned up only very rarely across donors. The classifier was reported to diagnose cytomegalovirus status with high specificity and sensitivity in both the original and validation cohorts.

Donors formed part of the validation cohort, which comprised 95 to 150 subjects and was distinct from the first cohort of 690 or so subjects. The receptor was isolated from a young woman in good health and CMV-seronegative. Sequencing input: PBMCs.

The nucleotides are TGTGCCGGGGACAGGGGTGGAGGAGAGACCCAGTACTTC. Its protein reads: CAGDRGGGETQYF. The sequence joins TRBV30 to TRBJ2-5, with 10 central nucleotides matching TRBD1. Per the germline V gene (reference sequence), GTSNPN is the CDR1 and SVGIG is the CDR2. Ends trimmed: V by 8 bases, J by 4 bases; bases unmatched to a gene: 7. The CDR3 holds 13 amino acids from the cysteine to the phenylalanine. The CDR3 DNA has 39 bases and is translated from base 1.